This record concerns one TCR beta chain sequence. Its target is not known. TCR alpha and TCR beta cDNA libraries carrying sample barcodes and UMIs were produced by 5'RACE using constant-segment primers. Via MiXCR, TCRdb re-called the 5' RACE reads, giving one row per CDR3 protein. The data contain around 160,000 distinct CDR3 sequences, around 10% of them singletons. The data were taken from a study of T-cell memory formation after mild COVID-19. Across the study: Largely, TCR clusters stayed within a single donor.

Trimming at V came to 4 bases and at J to 2 bases, leaving 9 bases not matched to a gene. Germline CDR1 reads SGHKS; CDR2 reads YYEKEE (reference sequence). This CDR3 region has 15 residues. General study findings and limits: Contracting CD4+ clones sat mainly in CM and EM; CD8+ in EMRA. Contracting clones from day 15 to 85 had balanced CD4/CD8; later expanders favoured CD4+.

This chain connects TRBV5-5 to TRBJ2-7; 7 positions match TRBD1. The sample comprised PBMCs or a T cell subset sorted from them (not recorded which). This clonotype originated in a man aged 18 to 30 who had mild COVID-19 (a few samples of this study predate the infection). Cell type and time point are not known. CDR3 sequence: CASSPSPTGTYEQYF. Written as DNA, the CDR3 is TGTGCCAGCAGCCCGTCCCCGACAGGGACCTACGAGCAGTACTTC.